The clone carrying this T cell receptor beta chain appeared many times. The sample originates from a study of neurological immune-mediated disorders. The cDNA was synthesized by 5'RACE incorporating 10-nucleotide random UMIs. In TCRdb, the 5' RACE reads were re-called with MiXCR into one record per CDR3 protein. This table has about 21,000 distinct CDR3 sequences, about 15% appearing once. V lost 2 bases to trimming and J lost 3 bases; unmatched junction nucleotides: 10. The CDR3 is 17 residues long. From germline, CDR1 is DFQATT and CDR2 SNEGSKA (reference sequence). What was sequenced was PBMCs. This receptor was taken from a female donor with HTLV-1-associated myelopathy (HAM/TSP). The V call is TRBV20-1, the J call TRBJ1-4; 9 nucleotides line up with TRBD1. The CDR3, as DNA: TGCAGTGCTAGACTTCCGGGACAGGGACATCCTAATGAAAAACTGTTTTTT. It translates to CSARLPGQGHPNEKLFF.